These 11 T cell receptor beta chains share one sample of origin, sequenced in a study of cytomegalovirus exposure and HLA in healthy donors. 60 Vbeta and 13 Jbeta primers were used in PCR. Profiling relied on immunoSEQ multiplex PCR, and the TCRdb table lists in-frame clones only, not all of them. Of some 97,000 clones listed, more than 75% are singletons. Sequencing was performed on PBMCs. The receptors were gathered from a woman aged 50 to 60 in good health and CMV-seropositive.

CDR3 sequence reads: CASSLARSTDTQYF. The CDR3 DNA sequence: TGTGCCAGCAGCTTAGCCAGAAGCACAGATACGCAGTATTTT. V usage is TRBV7-9 and J usage is TRBJ2-3; D ambiguous. This CDR3 is built from 14 residues. Germline assignment: CDR1 SEHNR and CDR2 FQNEAQ (reference sequence). Trimming pared 0 bases from V and 0 bases from J, leaving 4 bases between.

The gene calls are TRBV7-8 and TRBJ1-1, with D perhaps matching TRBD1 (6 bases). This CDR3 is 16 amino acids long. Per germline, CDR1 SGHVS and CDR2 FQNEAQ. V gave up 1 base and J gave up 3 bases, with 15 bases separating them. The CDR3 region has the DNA TGTGCCAGCAGCTTAGGCAGACAGGCCATACACACTGAAGCTTTCTTT. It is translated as CASSLGRQAIHTEAFF.

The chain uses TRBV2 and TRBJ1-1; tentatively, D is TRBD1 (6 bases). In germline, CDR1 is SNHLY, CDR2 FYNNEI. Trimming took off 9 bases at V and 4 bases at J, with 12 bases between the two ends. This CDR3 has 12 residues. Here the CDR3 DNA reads TGTGCCAGGAAGACAGGAGTCACTGAAGCTTTCTTT. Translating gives CARKTGVTEAFF.

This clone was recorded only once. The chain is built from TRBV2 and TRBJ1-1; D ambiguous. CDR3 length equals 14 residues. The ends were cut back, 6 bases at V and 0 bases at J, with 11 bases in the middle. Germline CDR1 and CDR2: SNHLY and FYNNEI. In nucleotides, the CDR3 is TGTGCCAGCAGGGCCGATTCCATGAACACTGAAGCTTTCTTT. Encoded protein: CASRADSMNTEAFF.

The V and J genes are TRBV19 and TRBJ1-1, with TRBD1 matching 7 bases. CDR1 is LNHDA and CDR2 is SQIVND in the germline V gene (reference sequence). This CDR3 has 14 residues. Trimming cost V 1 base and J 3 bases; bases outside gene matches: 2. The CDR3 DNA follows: TGTGCCAGTAGTATAGGAGGGGGCTACACTGAAGCTTTCTTT. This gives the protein CASSIGGGYTEAFF.

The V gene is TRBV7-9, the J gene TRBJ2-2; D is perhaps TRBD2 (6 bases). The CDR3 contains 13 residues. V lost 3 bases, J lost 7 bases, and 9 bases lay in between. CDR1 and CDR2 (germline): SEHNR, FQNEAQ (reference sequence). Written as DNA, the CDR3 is TGTGCCAGCAGCTTTGGCGGGGTCGGGGAGCTGTTTTTT. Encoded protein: CASSFGGVGELFF.

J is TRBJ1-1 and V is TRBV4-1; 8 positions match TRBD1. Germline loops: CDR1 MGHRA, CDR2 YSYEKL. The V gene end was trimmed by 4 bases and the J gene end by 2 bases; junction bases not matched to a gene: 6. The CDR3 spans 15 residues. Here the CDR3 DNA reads TGCGCCAGCAGCCCACGACAGGGGTTAAACACTGAAGCTTTCTTT. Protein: CASSPRQGLNTEAFF.

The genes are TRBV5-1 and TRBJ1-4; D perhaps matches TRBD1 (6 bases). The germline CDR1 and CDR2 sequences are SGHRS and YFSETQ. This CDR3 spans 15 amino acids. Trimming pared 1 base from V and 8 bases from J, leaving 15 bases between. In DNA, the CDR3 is TGCGCCAGCAGCTTGTCGGGGGGCGGAGAGGAAAAACTGTTTTTT. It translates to CASSLSGGGEEKLFF.

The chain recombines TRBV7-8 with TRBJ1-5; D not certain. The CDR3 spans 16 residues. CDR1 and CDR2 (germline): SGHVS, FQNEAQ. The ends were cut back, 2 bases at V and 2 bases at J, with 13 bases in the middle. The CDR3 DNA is TGTGCCAGCAGCTTATACCGGAACTATGGCAATCAGCCCCAGCATTTT. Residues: CASSLYRNYGNQPQHF.

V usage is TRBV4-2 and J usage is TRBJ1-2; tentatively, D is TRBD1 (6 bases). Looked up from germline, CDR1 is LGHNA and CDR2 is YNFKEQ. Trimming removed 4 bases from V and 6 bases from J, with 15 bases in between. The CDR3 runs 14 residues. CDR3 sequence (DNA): TGTGCCAGCAGCCCAACAGGGCTCGGCGATGGCTACACCTTC. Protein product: CASSPTGLGDGYTF.

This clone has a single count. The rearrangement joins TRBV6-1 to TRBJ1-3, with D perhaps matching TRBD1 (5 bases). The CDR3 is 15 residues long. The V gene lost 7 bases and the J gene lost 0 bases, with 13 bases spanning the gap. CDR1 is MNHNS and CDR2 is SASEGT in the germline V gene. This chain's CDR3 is CASTLGGVSGNTIYF. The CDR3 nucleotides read TGTGCCAGCACCCTCGGGGGGGTCTCTGGAAACACCATATATTTT.